This TCR beta chain was retrieved from a study of OX40 agonist ivuxolimab in advanced cancers. The V gene end was trimmed by 6 bases and the J gene end by 3 bases; junction bases not matched to a gene: 3. Germline loops: CDR1 SGHRS, CDR2 YFSETQ. The CDR3 totals 13 residues. Points from the study as a whole: In general, CD8+ T cells held more expanded clones than CD4+ did, on average. Both CD4+ and CD8+ T cell populations in blood had undergone clonal expansion by week 6 at 0.1 to 3.0 mg/kg.

The protocol was immunoSEQ multiplex PCR, while the TCRdb copy is restricted to in-frame clones and leaves out a portion. The repertoire includes about 120,000 clones, around 93% of them detected once, and around 0.15% sits in the top ten. Concerning this clone itself: Its antigen is unknown.

Peripheral blood came from all dose cohorts at three timepoints. The rearrangement uses TRBV5-1 and TRBJ2-5; 9 bases align to TRBD2. The TCR sequence derives from an adult with an advanced solid tumor such as melanoma, head and neck, liver or kidney cancer. Sample: CD4+ or CD8+ T cells sorted from blood, taken in a trial of the OX40 agonist ivuxolimab. As DNA, the CDR3 is TGCGCCAGCACCGTAGCGGGGGAAGAGACCCAGTACTTC. Translating gives CASTVAGEETQYF. Looking up the rest from reference TRBV5-1 and TRBJ2-5 gives the full variable domain: KAGVTQTPRYLIKTRGQQVTLSCSPISGHRSVSWYQQTPGQGLQFLFEYFSETQRNKGNFPGRFSGRQFSNSRSEMNVSTLELGDSALYLCASTVAGEETQYFGPGTRLLVL.